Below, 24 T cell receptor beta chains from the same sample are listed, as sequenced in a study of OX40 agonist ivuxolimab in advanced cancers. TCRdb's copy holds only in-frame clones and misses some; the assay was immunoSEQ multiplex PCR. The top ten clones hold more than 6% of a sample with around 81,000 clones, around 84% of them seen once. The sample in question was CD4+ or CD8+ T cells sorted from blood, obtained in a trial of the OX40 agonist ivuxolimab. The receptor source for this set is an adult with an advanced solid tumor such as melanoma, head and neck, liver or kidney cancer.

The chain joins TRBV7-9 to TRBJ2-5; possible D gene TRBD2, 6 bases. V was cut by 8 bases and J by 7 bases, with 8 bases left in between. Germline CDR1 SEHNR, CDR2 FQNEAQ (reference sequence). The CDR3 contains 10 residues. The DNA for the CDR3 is TGTGCCAGCGAAGCGGGGACCCAGTACTTC. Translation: CASEAGTQYF.

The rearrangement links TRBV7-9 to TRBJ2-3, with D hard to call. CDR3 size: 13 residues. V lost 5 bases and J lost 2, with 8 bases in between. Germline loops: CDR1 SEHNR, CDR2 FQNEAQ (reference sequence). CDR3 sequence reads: CASSRRHTDTQYF. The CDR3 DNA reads TGTGCCAGCAGCCGAAGACACACAGATACGCAGTATTTT.

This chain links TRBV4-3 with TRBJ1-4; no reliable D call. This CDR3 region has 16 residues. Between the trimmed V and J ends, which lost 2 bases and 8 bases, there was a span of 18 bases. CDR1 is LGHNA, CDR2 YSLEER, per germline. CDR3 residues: CASSQNLPDLGEKLFF. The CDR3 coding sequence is TGCGCCAGCAGCCAAAACTTACCCGACCTCGGGGAAAAACTGTTTTTT.

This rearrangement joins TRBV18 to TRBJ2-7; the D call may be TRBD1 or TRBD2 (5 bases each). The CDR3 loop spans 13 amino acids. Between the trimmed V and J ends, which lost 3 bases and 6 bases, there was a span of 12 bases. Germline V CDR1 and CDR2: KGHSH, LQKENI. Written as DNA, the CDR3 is TGTGCCAGCTCACCCCGAGAGGGGCCCGAGCAGTACGTC. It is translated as CASSPREGPEQYV.

The CDR3 protein is CAWSVQSTYEQYF. DNA for the CDR3: TGTGCCTGGAGTGTACAATCGACGTACGAGCAGTACTTC. This chain connects TRBV30 to TRBJ2-7; D is undetermined. Germline V gives CDR1 GTSNPN, CDR2 SVGIG (reference sequence). Trimming pared 0 bases from V and 4 bases from J, leaving 10 bases between. The CDR3 loop spans 13 amino acids.

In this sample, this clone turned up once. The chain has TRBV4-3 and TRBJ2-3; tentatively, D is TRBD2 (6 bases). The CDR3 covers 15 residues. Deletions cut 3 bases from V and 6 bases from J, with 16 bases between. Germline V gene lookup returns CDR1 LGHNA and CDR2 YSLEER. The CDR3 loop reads CASSHIPPGTDTQYF. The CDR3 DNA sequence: TGCGCCAGCAGCCACATTCCCCCGGGGACTGATACGCAGTATTTT.

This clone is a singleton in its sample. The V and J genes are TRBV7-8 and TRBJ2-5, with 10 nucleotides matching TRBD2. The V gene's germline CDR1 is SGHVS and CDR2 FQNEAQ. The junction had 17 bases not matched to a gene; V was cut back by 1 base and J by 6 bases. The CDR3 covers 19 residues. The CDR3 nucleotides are TGTGCCAGCAGCTTAGTTAAGGATTCTATAGCGGGGGGTAGAAAGACCCAGTACTTC. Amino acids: CASSLVKDSIAGGRKTQYF. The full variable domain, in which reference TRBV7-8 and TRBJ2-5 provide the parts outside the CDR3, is GAGVSQSPRYKVAKRGQDVALRCDPISGHVSLFWYQQALGQGPEFLTYFQNEAQLDKSGLPSDRFFAERPEGSVSTLKIQRTQQEDSAVYLCASSLVKDSIAGGRKTQYFGPGTRLLVL.

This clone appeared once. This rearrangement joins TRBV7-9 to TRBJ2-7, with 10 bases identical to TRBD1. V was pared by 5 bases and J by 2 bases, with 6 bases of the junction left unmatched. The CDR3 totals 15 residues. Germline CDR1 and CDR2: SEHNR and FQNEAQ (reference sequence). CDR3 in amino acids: CASSPSDRGPYEQYF. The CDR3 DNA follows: TGTGCCAGCAGCCCCAGCGACAGGGGGCCCTACGAGCAGTACTTC.

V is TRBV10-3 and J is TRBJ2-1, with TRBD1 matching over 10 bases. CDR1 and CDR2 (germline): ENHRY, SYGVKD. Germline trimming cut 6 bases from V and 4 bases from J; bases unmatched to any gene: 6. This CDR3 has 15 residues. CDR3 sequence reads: CAISGRDRGYNEQFF. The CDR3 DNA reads TGTGCCATCAGCGGCCGGGACAGGGGTTACAATGAGCAGTTCTTC.

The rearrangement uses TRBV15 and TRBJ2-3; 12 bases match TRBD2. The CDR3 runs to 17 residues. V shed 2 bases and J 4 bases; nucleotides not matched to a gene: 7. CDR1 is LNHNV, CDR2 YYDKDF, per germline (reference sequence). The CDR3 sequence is CATSRPPTSGRPDTQYF. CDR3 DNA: TGTGCCACCAGCAGACCGCCGACTAGCGGGAGACCAGATACGCAGTATTTT.

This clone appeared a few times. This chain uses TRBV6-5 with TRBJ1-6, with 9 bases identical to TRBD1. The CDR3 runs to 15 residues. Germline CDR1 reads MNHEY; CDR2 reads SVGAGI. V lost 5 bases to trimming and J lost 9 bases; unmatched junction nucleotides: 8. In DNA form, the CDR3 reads TGTGCCAGCAGTGGAGGGACAGGGTCGGGTTCACCCCTCCACTTT. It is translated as CASSGGTGSGSPLHF.

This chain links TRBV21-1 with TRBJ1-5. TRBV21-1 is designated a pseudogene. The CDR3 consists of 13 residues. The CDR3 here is CASLAGSGQPQHF. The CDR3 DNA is TGTGCCAGCTTAGCGGGTTCGGGTCAGCCCCAGCATTTT.

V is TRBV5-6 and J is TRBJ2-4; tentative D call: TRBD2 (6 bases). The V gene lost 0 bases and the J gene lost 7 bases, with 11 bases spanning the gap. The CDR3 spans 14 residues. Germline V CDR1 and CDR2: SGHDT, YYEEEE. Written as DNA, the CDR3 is TGTGCCAGCAGCTTGGTTATCGCGGGGAACATTCAGTACTTC. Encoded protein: CASSLVIAGNIQYF.

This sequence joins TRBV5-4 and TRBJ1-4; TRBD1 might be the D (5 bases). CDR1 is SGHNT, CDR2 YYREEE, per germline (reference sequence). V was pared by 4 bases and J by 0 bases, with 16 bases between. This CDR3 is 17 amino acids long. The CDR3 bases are TGTGCCAGCAGCCATCCTGGGACGTATGCAACTAATGAAAAACTGTTTTTT. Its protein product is CASSHPGTYATNEKLFF.

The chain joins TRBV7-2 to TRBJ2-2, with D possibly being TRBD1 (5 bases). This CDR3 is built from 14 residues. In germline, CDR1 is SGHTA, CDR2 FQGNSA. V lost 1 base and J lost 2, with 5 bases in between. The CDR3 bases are TGTGCCAGCAGCTTAGGGACAAACACCGGGGAGCTGTTTTTT. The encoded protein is CASSLGTNTGELFF.

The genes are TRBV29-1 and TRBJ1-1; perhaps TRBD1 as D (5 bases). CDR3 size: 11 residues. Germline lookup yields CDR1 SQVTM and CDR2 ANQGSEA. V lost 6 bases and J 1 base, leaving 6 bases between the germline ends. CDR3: CSVTENTEAFF. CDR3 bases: TGCAGCGTGACAGAGAACACTGAAGCTTTCTTT.

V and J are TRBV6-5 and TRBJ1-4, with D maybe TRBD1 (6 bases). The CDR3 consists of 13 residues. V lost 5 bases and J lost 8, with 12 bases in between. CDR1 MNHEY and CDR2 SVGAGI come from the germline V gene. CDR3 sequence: CASSLQGGEKLFF. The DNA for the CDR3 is TGTGCCAGCAGTCTACAGGGAGGCGAAAAACTGTTTTTT.

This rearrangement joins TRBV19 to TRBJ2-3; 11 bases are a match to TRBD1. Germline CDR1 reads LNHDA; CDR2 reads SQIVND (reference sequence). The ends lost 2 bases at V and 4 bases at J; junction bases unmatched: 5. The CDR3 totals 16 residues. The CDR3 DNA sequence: TGTGCCAGTAGTATATGGACAGGGGGCGGCGCAGATACGCAGTATTTT. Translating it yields CASSIWTGGGADTQYF.

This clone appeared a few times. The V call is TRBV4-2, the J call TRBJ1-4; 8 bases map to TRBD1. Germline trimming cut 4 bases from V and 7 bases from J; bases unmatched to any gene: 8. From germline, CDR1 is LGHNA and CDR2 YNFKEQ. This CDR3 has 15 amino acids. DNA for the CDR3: TGTGCCAGCAGCCTGCCCCAGGGGGCGGGTGAAAAACTGTTTTTT. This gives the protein CASSLPQGAGEKLFF.

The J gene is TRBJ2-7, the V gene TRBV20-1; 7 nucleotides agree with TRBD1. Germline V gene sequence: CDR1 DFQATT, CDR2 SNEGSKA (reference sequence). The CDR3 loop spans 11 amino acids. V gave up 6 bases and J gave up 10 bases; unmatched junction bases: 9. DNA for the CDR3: TGCAGTGCCACGGGACAGTCTCTTCAGTACTTC. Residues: CSATGQSLQYF.

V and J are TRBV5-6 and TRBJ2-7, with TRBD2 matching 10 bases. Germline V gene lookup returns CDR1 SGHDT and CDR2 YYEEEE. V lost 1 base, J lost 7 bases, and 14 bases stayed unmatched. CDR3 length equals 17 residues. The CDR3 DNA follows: TGTGCCAGCAGCTTGAGGGCTGGAGCGGGGGGGCCTTGGGAGCAGTACGTC. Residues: CASSLRAGAGGPWEQYV.

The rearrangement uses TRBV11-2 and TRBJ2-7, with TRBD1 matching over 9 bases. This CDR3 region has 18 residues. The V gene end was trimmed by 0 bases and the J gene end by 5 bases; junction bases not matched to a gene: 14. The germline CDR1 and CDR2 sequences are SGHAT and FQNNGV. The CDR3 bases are TGTGCCAGCAGCTTAGAACAGGGGGCGGGGATGGCCTTCAACGAGCAGTACTTC. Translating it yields CASSLEQGAGMAFNEQYF.

The CDR3 sequence: CASSLGQGGNNSPLHF. In nucleotides, the CDR3 is TGTGCCAGCAGCCTGGGACAGGGTGGAAATAATTCACCCCTCCACTTT. This chain links TRBV7-9 with TRBJ1-6, with 9 bases that match TRBD1. The CDR3 extends over 16 amino acids. Per the germline V gene, CDR1 is SEHNR and CDR2 is FQNEAQ (reference sequence). The V gene end was trimmed by 5 bases and the J gene end by 5 bases; junction bases not matched to a gene: 7.

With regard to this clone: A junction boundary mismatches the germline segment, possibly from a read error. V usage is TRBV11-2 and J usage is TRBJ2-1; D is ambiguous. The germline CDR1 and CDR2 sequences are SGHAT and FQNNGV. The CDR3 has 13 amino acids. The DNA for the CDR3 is TGTGCCGTATCTTCCCGGGTCTACCATGAGCAGTTCTTC. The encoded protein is CAVSSRVYHEQFF.